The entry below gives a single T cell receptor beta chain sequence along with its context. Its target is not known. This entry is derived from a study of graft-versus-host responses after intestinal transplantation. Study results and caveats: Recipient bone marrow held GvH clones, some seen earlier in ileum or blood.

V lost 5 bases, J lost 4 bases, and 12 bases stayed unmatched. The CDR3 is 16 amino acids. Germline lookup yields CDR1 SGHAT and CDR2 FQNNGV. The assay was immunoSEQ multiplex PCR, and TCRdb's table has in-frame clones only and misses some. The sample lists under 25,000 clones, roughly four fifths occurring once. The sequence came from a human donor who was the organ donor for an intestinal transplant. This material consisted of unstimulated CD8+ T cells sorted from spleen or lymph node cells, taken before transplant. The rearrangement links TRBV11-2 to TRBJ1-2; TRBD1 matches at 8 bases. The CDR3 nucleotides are TGTGCCAGCAGCCCTGGGACAGGCATGACTATCTATGGCTACACCTTC. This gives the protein CASSPGTGMTIYGYTF.